One sample yielded the 11 T cell receptor beta chains listed below, sequenced in a study of blood T cell repertoires in COVID-19. Here immunoSEQ multiplex PCR was the method, and the copy in TCRdb shows in-frame clones only, minus some. The sample lists under 200,000 clones, 80% to 90% occurring once. Source material: peripheral blood. The receptors were sampled from a man aged 55 to 70 with acute or convalescent COVID-19.

The chain employs TRBV19 and TRBJ1-1; no clear D gene. V lost 5 bases and J lost 0, with 10 bases in between. This CDR3 is 14 amino acids long. Germline V lookup: CDR1 LNHDA, CDR2 SQIVND (reference sequence). CDR3 coding DNA: TGTGCCAGTAGTCCGGCGGTTGTGAACACTGAAGCTTTCTTT. Amino acid sequence: CASSPAVVNTEAFF.

The chain uses TRBV24-1 and TRBJ2-1; TRBD2 aligns across 7 bases. Trimming removed 6 bases from V and 4 bases from J; junction bases left unmatched: 8. The germline V gene encodes CDR1 KGHDR and CDR2 SFDVKD. The CDR3 totals 15 residues. The CDR3 DNA reads as TGTGCCACCAGTAAAGCGGGATCTCTTTACAATGAGCAGTTCTTC. Its protein is CATSKAGSLYNEQFF.

This clone was recorded once. The chain has TRBV28 and TRBJ1-1, with TRBD1 matching over 7 bases. This CDR3 spans 15 amino acids. Germline V CDR1 and CDR2: MDHEN, SYDVKM. J lost 2 bases, V lost 5 bases, and 8 bases had no gene match. The chain's CDR3 is CASSPSGTANTEAFF. CDR3 DNA: TGTGCCAGCAGTCCCTCCGGGACAGCCAACACTGAAGCTTTCTTT.

This sequence joins TRBV27 and TRBJ1-3; D call uncertain. Germline V gene lookup returns CDR1 MNHEY and CDR2 SMNVEV (reference sequence). The CDR3 extends over 15 amino acids. Trimming removed 2 bases at V and 0 bases at J, with 8 bases between. Here the CDR3 DNA reads TGTGCCAGCAGTTTAAAGCCCCTCTCTGGAAACACCATATATTTT. This gives the protein CASSLKPLSGNTIYF.

V gene TRBV21-1 combines with J gene TRBJ1-4; the table gives TRBD1 as D, unverified against the DNA. TRBV21-1 is deemed a pseudogene. The CDR3 loop spans 17 amino acids. The CDR3 spells CASSARPSTGVNEKLFF. The CDR3 coding sequence is TGTGCCAGCAGCGCCCGACCTTCGACAGGGGTTAATGAAAAACTGTTTTTT.

The chain employs TRBV28 and TRBJ2-7, with 8 bases aligning to TRBD2. Germline trimming cut 4 bases from V and 2 bases from J; bases unmatched to any gene: 7. The CDR3 has 15 amino acids. Germline V gene sequence: CDR1 MDHEN, CDR2 SYDVKM. The CDR3 nucleotides are TGTGCCAGCAGTTCCCCGGGAGGGGGTACCTACGAGCAGTACTTC. Translated, it gives CASSSPGGGTYEQYF.

The chain carries TRBV10-1 and TRBJ2-1; 8 positions match TRBD2. CDR1 is WNHNN, CDR2 SYGVQD, per germline (reference sequence). Trimming at V came to 6 bases and at J to 6 bases, leaving 7 bases not matched to a gene. This CDR3 comprises 14 residues. The CDR3 sequence: CASSGGARANEQFF. In DNA, the CDR3 is TGCGCCAGCAGCGGGGGGGCTAGGGCCAATGAGCAGTTCTTC.

V gene TRBV10-3 combines with J gene TRBJ2-3, with 10 bases lining up with TRBD1. This CDR3 is 15 amino acids long. Germline CDR1 reads ENHRY; CDR2 reads SYGVKD. With 5 bases clipped from V and 5 bases from J, the junction kept 7 bases outside the gene matches. CDR3 protein: CAISTGGDRGDTQYF. The CDR3 bases are TGTGCCATCAGTACAGGGGGGGACAGGGGAGATACGCAGTATTTT.

This chain links TRBV3-1 (or the pseudogene TRBV3-2) with TRBJ2-5, with 7 nucleotides matching TRBD2. The germline gives CDR1 LGHDT, CDR2 YNNKEL (reference sequence). Trimming at V came to 1 base and at J to 3 bases, leaving 8 bases not matched to a gene. This CDR3 has 16 amino acids. The CDR3 loop reads CASSQGGGRGKETQYF. CDR3 bases: TGTGCCAGCAGCCAAGGGGGCGGGAGAGGAAAAGAGACCCAGTACTTC.

The chain is built from TRBV18 and TRBJ1-1, with D possibly being TRBD1 (6 bases). The CDR3 covers 14 residues. Trimming removed 2 bases at V and 3 bases at J, with 10 bases between. CDR1 is KGHSH and CDR2 is LQKENI in the germline V gene. CDR3 sequence reads: CASSPTGWDTEAFF. As DNA, the CDR3 is TGTGCCAGCTCACCAACAGGGTGGGACACTGAAGCTTTCTTT.

The CDR3 DNA is TGTGCCACCAAGGGGACTAGCGGGAGAACGCAGTATTTT. This encodes CATKGTSGRTQYF. The chain couples TRBV24-1 to TRBJ2-3; 14 bases agree with TRBD2. The V and J ends lost 8 bases and 9 bases, in that order; junction bases with no gene match: 3. The germline V gene encodes CDR1 KGHDR and CDR2 SFDVKD. CDR3 length equals 13 residues.